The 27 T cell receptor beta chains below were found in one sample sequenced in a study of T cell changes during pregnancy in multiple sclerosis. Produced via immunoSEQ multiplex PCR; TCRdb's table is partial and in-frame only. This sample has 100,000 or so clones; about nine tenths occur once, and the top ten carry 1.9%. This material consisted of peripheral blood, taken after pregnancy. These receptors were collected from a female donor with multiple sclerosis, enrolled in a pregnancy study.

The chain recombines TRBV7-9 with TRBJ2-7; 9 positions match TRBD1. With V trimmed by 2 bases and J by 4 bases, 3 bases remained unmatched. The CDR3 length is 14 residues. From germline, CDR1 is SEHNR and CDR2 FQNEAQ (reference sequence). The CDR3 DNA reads TGTGCCAGCAGCTTAACGGGACAGGGTTACGAGCAGTACTTC. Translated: CASSLTGQGYEQYF.

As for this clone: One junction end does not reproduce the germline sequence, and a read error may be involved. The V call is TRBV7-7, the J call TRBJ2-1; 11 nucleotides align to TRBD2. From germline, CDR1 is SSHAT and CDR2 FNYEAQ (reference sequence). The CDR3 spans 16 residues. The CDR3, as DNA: TGTGCTAGCAGCTTAGCGGGACTAGCGGCCTACAATGAGCAGTTCTTC. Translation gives CASSLAGLAAYNEQFF.

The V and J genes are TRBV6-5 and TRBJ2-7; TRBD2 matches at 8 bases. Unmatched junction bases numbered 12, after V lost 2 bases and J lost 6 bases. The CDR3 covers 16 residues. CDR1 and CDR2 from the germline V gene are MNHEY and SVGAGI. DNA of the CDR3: TGTGCCAGCAGTTACCTCACCGGGACTAGATTGTCCGAGCAGTACTTC. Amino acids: CASSYLTGTRLSEQYF.

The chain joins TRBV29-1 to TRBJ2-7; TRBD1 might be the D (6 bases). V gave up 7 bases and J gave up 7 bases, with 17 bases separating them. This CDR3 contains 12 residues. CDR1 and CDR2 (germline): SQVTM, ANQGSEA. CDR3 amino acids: CSALTGSAEQYF. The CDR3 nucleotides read TGCAGCGCCCTTACAGGGTCGGCGGAGCAGTACTTC.

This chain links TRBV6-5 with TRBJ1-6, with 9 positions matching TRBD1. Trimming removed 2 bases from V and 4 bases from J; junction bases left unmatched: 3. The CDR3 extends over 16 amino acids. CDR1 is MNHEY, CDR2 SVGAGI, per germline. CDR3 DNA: TGTGCCAGCAGTTACAGCGACAGGGGGTATAATTCACCCCTCCACTTT. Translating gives CASSYSDRGYNSPLHF.

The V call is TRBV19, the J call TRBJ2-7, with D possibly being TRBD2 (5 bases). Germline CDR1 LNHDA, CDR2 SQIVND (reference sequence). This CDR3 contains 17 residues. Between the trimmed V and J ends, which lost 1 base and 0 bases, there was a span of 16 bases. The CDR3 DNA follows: TGTGCCAGTAGTATAGGCTCCCGGGGTTCGTTCTCCTACGAGCAGTACTTC. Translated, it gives CASSIGSRGSFSYEQYF. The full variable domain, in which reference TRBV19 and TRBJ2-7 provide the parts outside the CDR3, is DGGITQSPKYLFRKEGQNVTLSCEQNLNHDAMYWYRQDPGQGLRLIYYSQIVNDFQKGDIAEGYSVSREKKESFPLTVTSAQKNPTAFYLCASSIGSRGSFSYEQYFGPGTRLTVT.

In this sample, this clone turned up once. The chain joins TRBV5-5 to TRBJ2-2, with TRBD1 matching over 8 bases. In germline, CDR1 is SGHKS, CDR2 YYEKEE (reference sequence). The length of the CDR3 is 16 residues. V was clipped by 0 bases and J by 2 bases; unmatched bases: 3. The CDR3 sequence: CASSLVPGGNTGELFF. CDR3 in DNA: TGTGCCAGCAGCTTGGTTCCAGGGGGCAACACCGGGGAGCTGTTTTTT.

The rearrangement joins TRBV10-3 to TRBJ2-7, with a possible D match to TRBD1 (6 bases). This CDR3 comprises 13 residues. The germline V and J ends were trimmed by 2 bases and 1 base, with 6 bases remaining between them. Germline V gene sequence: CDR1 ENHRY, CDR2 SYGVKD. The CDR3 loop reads CAISEDRSYEQYF. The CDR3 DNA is TGTGCCATCAGTGAGGACAGGTCCTACGAGCAGTACTTC.

CDR3 sequence (DNA): TGTGCCAGCAGCCTAAGGACTAGCGGGAGAGCCTACGAGCAGTACTTC. It translates to CASSLRTSGRAYEQYF. J is TRBJ2-7 and V is TRBV7-9; 13 bases line up with TRBD2. Germline V lookup: CDR1 SEHNR, CDR2 FQNEAQ (reference sequence). V lost 5 bases and J lost 2; bases outside the gene matches: 6. This CDR3 is built from 16 residues.

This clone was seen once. The CDR3 DNA is TGTGCCAGCAGTGCCTATGGTAGATCCTACGAGCAGTACTTC. Its protein product is CASSAYGRSYEQYF. The chain recombines TRBV6-1 with TRBJ2-7; D gene uncertain. The germline V and J ends were trimmed by 4 bases and 1 base, with 11 bases remaining between them. CDR3 size: 14 residues. Per the germline V gene, CDR1 is MNHNS and CDR2 is SASEGT.

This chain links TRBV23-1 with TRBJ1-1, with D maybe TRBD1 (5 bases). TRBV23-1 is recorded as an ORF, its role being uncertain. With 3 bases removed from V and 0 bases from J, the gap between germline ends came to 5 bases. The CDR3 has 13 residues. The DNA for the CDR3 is TGCGCCAGCAGTCACAGGGTGAACACTGAAGCTTTCTTT. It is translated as CASSHRVNTEAFF.

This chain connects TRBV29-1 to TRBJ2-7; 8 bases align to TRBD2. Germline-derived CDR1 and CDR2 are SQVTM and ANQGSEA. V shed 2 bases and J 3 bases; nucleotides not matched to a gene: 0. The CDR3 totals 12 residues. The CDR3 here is CSVELAGYEQYF. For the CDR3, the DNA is TGCAGCGTTGAACTAGCGGGCTACGAGCAGTACTTC.

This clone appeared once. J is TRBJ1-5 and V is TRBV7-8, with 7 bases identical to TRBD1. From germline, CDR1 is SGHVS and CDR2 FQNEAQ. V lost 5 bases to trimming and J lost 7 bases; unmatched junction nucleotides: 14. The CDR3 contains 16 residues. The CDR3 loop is CASSPIGTAGRQPQHF. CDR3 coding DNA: TGTGCCAGCAGCCCCATAGGGACAGCTGGGAGACAGCCCCAGCATTTT.

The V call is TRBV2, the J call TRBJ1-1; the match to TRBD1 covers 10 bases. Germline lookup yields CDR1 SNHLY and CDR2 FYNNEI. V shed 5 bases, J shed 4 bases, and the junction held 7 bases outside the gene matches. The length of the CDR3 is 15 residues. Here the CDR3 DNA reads TGTGCCAGCAGTTCGACAGGGGGCAAGGGCACTGAAGCTTTCTTT. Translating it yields CASSSTGGKGTEAFF.

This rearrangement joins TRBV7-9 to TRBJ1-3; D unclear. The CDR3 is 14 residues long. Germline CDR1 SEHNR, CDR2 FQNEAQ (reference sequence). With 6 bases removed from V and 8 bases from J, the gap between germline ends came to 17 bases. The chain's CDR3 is CASRPSGSRDTIYF. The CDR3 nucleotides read TGTGCCAGCAGGCCTAGTGGTTCGAGAGACACCATATATTTT.

CDR3: CASSLRAGGYEQYF. The CDR3 coding sequence is TGTGCCAGCAGTTTGAGAGCGGGTGGATACGAGCAGTACTTC. The V and J genes are TRBV27 and TRBJ2-7; a possible D gene is TRBD2 (6 bases). The CDR3 is made up of 14 amino acids. Trimming took 3 bases from V and 4 from J, leaving 13 bases between them. Germline V gene lookup returns CDR1 MNHEY and CDR2 SMNVEV (reference sequence).

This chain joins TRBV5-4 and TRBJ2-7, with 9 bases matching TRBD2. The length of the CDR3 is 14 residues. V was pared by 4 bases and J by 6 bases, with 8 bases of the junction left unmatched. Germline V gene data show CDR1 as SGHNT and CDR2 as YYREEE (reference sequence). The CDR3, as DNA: TGTGCCAGCAGCGCCGGACTAGCGCCACGCGAGCAGTACTTC. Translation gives CASSAGLAPREQYF.

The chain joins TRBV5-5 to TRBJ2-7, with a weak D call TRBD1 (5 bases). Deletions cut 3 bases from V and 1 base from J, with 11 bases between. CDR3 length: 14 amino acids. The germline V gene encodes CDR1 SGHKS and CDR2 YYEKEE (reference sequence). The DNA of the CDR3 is TGTGCCAGCAGCTCCTTGGCAGGGTCCTACGAGCAGTACTTC. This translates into CASSSLAGSYEQYF.

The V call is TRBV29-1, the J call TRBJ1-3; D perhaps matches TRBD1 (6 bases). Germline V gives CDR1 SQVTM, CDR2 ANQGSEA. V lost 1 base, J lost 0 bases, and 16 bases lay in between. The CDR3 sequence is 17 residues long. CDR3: CSVEGGPGHRSGNTIYF. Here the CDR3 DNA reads TGCAGCGTTGAAGGGGGGCCGGGACACCGCTCTGGAAACACCATATATTTT.

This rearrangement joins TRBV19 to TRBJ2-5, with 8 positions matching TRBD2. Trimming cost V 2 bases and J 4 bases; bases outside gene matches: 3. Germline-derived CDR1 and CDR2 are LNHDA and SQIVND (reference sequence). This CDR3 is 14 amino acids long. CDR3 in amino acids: CASSISTSVETQYF. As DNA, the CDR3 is TGTGCCAGTAGTATATCGACTAGCGTAGAGACCCAGTACTTC.

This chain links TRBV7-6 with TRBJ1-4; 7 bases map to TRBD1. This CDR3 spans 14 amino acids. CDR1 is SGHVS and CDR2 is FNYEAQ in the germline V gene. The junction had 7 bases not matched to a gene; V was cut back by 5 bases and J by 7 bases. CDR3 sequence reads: CASSRDRVGEKLFF. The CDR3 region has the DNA TGTGCCAGCAGCCGTGACAGGGTCGGTGAAAAACTGTTTTTT.

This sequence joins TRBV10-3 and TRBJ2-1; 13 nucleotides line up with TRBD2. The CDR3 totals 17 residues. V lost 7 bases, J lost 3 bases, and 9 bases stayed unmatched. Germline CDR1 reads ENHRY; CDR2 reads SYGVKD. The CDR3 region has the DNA TGTGCCATCAAAAACCCGACTAGCGGGAGGCACTACAATGAGCAGTTCTTC. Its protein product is CAIKNPTSGRHYNEQFF.

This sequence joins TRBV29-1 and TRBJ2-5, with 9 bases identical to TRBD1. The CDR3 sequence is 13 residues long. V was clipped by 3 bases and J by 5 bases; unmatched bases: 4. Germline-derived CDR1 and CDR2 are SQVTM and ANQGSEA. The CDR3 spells CSVDNRGLETQYF. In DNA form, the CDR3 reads TGCAGCGTTGACAACAGGGGGCTTGAGACCCAGTACTTC. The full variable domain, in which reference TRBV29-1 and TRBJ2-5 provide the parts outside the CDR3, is SAVISQKPSRDICQRGTSLTIQCQVDSQVTMMFWYRQQPGQSLTLIATANQGSEATYESGFVIDKFPISRPNLTFSTLTVSNMSPEDSSIYLCSVDNRGLETQYFGPGTRLLVL.

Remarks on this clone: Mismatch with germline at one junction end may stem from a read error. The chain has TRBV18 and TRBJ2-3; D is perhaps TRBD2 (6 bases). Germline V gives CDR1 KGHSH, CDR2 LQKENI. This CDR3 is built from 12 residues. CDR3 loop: CASSPLPGSGVF. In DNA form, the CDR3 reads TGTGCCAGCTCACCACTTCCCGGGAGCGGAGTATTT.

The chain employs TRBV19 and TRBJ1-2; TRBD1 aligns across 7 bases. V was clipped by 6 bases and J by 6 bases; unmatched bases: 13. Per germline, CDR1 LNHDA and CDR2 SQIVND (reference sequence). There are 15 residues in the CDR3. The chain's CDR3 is CASRQTGLSQNGYTF. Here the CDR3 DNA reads TGTGCCAGTAGACAGACAGGGCTCTCCCAGAATGGCTACACCTTC.

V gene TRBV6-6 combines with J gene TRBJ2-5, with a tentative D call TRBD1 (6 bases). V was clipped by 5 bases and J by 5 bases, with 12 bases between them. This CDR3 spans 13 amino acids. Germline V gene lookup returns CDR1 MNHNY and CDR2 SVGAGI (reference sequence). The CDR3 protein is CASSITGPETQYF. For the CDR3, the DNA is TGTGCCAGCAGTATTACAGGGCCGGAGACCCAGTACTTC.

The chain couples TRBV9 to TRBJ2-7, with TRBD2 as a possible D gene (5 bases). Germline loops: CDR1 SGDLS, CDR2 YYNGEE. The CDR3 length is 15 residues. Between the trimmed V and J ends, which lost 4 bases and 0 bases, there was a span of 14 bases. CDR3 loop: CASSRSGESSYEQYF. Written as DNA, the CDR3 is TGTGCCAGCAGCCGCAGCGGAGAGAGCTCCTACGAGCAGTACTTC.